One and the same sample provided the 25 T cell receptor beta chains below, sequenced in a study of CD8+CD57+ T cells in acquired aplastic anemia. TCR beta VDJ combinations and CDR3 sequences were profiled from genomic DNA. MiXCR, applied by TCRdb to the reads, yields one record per CDR3 protein. This sample carries about 210,000 distinct CDR3 sequences, around 60% of them seen once, and the ten largest clones take around 28%. Input material: sorted CD4+, CD8+, or CD8+CD57+ T cells (not recorded which) from PBMCs. Every receptor here comes from a human donor in good health.

The rearrangement links TRBV19 to TRBJ2-1, with 8 bases fitting TRBD1. The germline V gene encodes CDR1 LNHDA and CDR2 SQIVND (reference sequence). V was clipped by 6 bases and J by 7 bases; unmatched bases: 11. The CDR3 spans 15 residues. The CDR3 protein is CASSTLGQGGNEQFF. CDR3 nucleotide sequence: TGTGCCAGTAGCACACTTGGACAGGGCGGGAATGAGCAGTTCTTC.

Worth noting for this clonotype: Just one base apart from a much larger clone, this may be a read error. The CDR3 ends on some other residue instead of the conserved phenylalanine or tryptophan, so this is likely a read error. The rearrangement links TRBV6-2 or TRBV6-3 to TRBJ2-7; D gene uncertain. The length of the CDR3 is 13 residues. The V and J ends lost 4 bases and 3 bases respectively, with 10 bases between them. Germline V gene data show CDR1 as MNHEY and CDR2 as SVGEGT. CDR3 DNA sequence: TGTGCCAGCAGTTCCCTCGACAACTACGAGCAGTACCTC. Amino acid sequence: CASSSLDNYEQYL.

There are a few counts of this clonotype. The chain is built from TRBV15 and TRBJ2-7; 9 bases line up with TRBD1. CDR3 size: 14 residues. V trimming: 4 bases; J trimming: 3 bases; junction bases outside the gene matches: 4. Germline V gene sequence: CDR1 LNHNV, CDR2 YYDKDF (reference sequence). CDR3 residues: CATSIGTGIYEQYF. CDR3 bases: TGTGCCACCAGCATCGGGACAGGGATCTACGAGCAGTACTTC. Complete variable domain (other parts from reference TRBV15 and TRBJ2-7): DAMVIQNPRYQVTQFGKPVTLSCSQTLNHNVMYWYQQKSSQAPKLLFHYYDKDFNNEADTPDNFQSRRPNTSFCFLDIRSPGLGDTAMYLCATSIGTGIYEQYFGPGTRLTVT.

The table lists this clonotype with many counts. The V gene is TRBV7-2, the J gene TRBJ2-7; 7 nucleotides align to TRBD1. Germline CDR1 SGHTA, CDR2 FQGNSA. The CDR3 runs 15 residues. V was clipped by 5 bases and J by 0 bases; unmatched bases: 7. The CDR3 spells CASSPPGQNSYEQYF. The DNA of the CDR3 is TGTGCCAGCAGCCCACCGGGACAGAACTCCTACGAGCAGTACTTC.

Of note for this clonotype: A single base separates this from a much larger clone, so it may be a read error. V gene TRBV4-1 combines with J gene TRBJ1-1; TRBD1 is a possible D gene (6 bases). The CDR3 spans 15 residues. CDR1 is MGHRA, CDR2 YSYEKL, per germline. V lost 3 bases to trimming and J lost 1 base, with 12 bases between them. This CDR3 is CASSHDPGANTEAFF. CDR3 bases: TGCGCCAGCAGCCATGATCCAGGGGCGAACACTGAAGCTTTCTTT.

Turning to this clonotype: No conserved phenylalanine or tryptophan is present at the end of the CDR3, so a read error is the likely explanation. It is unclear where the CDR3 begins or ends on the DNA, so no DNA is shown, and the CDR3 is as TCRdb lists it. The V and J genes are TRBV2 and TRBJ2-7; the listed D gene, TRBD2, was not tested against the DNA. CDR1 is SNHLY and CDR2 is FYNNEI in the germline V gene. The length of the CDR3 is 9 amino acids, counting both ends. This CDR3 reads CASSAFRGG.

A few counts support this clonotype. The V and J genes are TRBV2 and TRBJ2-7, with TRBD2 identical over 13 bases. After removal of 8 bases from V and 6 bases from J, the junction contained 10 bases not matched to a gene. Germline V lookup: CDR1 SNHLY, CDR2 FYNNEI. This CDR3 comprises 15 residues. Written as DNA, the CDR3 is TGTGCCAGCGGTGGGACTAGCGGGATTTCATGCGAGCAGTACTTC. Translation gives CASGGTSGISCEQYF.

This clonotype was recorded many times. The V gene is TRBV30, the J gene TRBJ2-7; D may be TRBD1 (8 bases). Germline V gene sequence: CDR1 GTSNPN, CDR2 SVGIG (reference sequence). The CDR3 is made up of 12 amino acids. Trimming stripped 8 bases from V and 2 bases from J, with 13 bases between. CDR3 in amino acids: CAGGGQAYEQYF. The CDR3 nucleotides read TGTGCCGGCGGGGGACAGGCCTACGAGCAGTACTTC.

The rearrangement links TRBV19 to TRBJ1-2; 12 bases match TRBD1. From germline, CDR1 is LNHDA and CDR2 SQIVND (reference sequence). With V trimmed by 7 bases and J by 4 bases, 7 bases remained unmatched. This CDR3 contains 15 residues. The CDR3 DNA follows: TGTGCCAGTATGGGGACAGGGGGCAGGGGCTATGGCTACACCTTC. This codes for CASMGTGGRGYGYTF.

The DNA for the CDR3 is TGCAGTGCTAGAGATTTGGGCGGCACTGAAGCTTTCTTT. Translating gives CSARDLGGTEAFF. The genes are TRBV20-1 and TRBJ1-1; no definite D call. Per the germline V gene, CDR1 is DFQATT and CDR2 is SNEGSKA (reference sequence). This CDR3 region has 13 residues. V lost 0 bases and J 4 bases, leaving 9 bases between the germline ends.

In its sample, this clonotype was seen many times. V usage is TRBV9 and J usage is TRBJ1-2; D is unresolved. Trimming cost V 0 bases and J 7 bases, with 16 bases left between them. Germline V CDR1 and CDR2: SGDLS, YYNGEE. The CDR3 contains 15 residues. The CDR3 region has the DNA TGTGCCAGCAGCGTAGATCTTATCGATGGAGGTGGCTACACCTTC. Its protein product is CASSVDLIDGGGYTF.

About this clonotype itself: This may stem from a read error, because a much larger clone lies one nucleotide away. The chain joins TRBV5-1 to TRBJ2-7; D is possibly TRBD1 (6 bases). The CDR3 has 15 residues. CDR1 is SGHRS, CDR2 YFSETQ, per germline. The V and J ends lost 7 bases and 5 bases respectively, with 22 bases between them. Written as DNA, the CDR3 is TGCGCCAGCGGCCCTGGTTGGGATACAGGGAACGAGCAGTACTTC. The encoded protein is CASGPGWDTGNEQYF.

This clonotype was observed once. This chain joins TRBV2 and TRBJ1-1; D is unclear. The germline CDR1 and CDR2 sequences are SNHLY and FYNNEI. V lost 4 bases and J lost 3, with 6 bases in between. CDR3 length: 12 residues. The CDR3 bases are TGTGCCAGCAGTGCCCGGTACACTGAAGCTTTCTTT. This codes for CASSARYTEAFF. Full variable domain (missing parts from reference TRBV2 and TRBJ1-1): EPEVTQTPSHQVTQMGQEVILRCVPISNHLYFYWYRQILGQKVEFLVSFYNNEISEKSEIFDDQFSVERPDGSNFTLKIRSTKLEDSAMYFCASSARYTEAFFGQGTRLTVV.

As concerns this clonotype: A read error is possible here, since a much larger clone lies one base away. The CDR3 does not close with the conserved phenylalanine or tryptophan, likely indicating a read error. The rearrangement links TRBV25-1 to TRBJ2-1; D unresolved. Germline assignment: CDR1 MGHDK and CDR2 SYGVNS. Deletions cut 7 bases from V and 2 bases from J, with 15 bases between. The CDR3 covers 15 residues. CDR3 coding DNA: TGTGCCAGCACCCTAGACGTAGAGACCTACAATGAGCAGTTCCTC. Its protein product is CASTLDVETYNEQFL.

Concerning this clonotype: No conserved phenylalanine or tryptophan is present at the end of the CDR3, so a read error is the likely explanation. In nucleotides, the CDR3 is TGTGCCAGCAGTGACGGACTAGCGGGGTTCATTGAGAGGCCGCAAGAGACCCAGTACCTC. It encodes CASSDGLAGFIERPQETQYL. The rearrangement links TRBV6-4 to TRBJ2-5; 12 positions match TRBD2. The germline V gene has CDR1 MRHNA and CDR2 SNTAGT. Losses at the gene ends were 2 bases for V and 2 bases for J; bases not matched to a gene: 15. There are 20 residues in the CDR3.

The sample holds many counts of this clonotype. The chain is built from TRBV7-9 and TRBJ2-3; 8 positions match TRBD2. After removal of 4 bases from V and 3 bases from J, the junction contained 9 bases not matched to a gene. The CDR3 has 16 amino acids. From germline, CDR1 is SEHNR and CDR2 FQNEAQ (reference sequence). Here the CDR3 reads CASSSIPGLDTDTQYF. Here the CDR3 DNA reads TGTGCCAGCAGCTCAATACCGGGACTAGATACAGATACGCAGTATTTT.

The chain recombines TRBV24-1 with TRBJ1-2; 9 positions agree with TRBD1. The V segment lost 3 bases and the J segment 4 bases; nucleotides outside the gene matches: 5. CDR3 length equals 15 residues. The germline V gene has CDR1 KGHDR and CDR2 SFDVKD. CDR3 amino acids: CATSDGTGLFYGYTF. CDR3 DNA sequence: TGTGCCACCAGTGATGGGACAGGGCTCTTCTATGGCTACACCTTC.

This clonotype has at least ten counts. The V and J genes are TRBV7-9 and TRBJ2-5, with D maybe TRBD2 (5 bases). The CDR3 spans 13 residues. With 4 bases removed from V and 14 bases from J, the gap between germline ends came to 20 bases. From germline, CDR1 is SEHNR and CDR2 FQNEAQ (reference sequence). The CDR3 DNA reads as TGTGCCAGCAGCTCATCGACTATATTTGGTAACTACTTC. It encodes CASSSSTIFGNYF. Full variable domain (missing parts from reference TRBV7-9 and TRBJ2-5): DTGVSQNPRHKITKRGQNVTFRCDPISEHNRLYWYRQTLGQGPEFLTYFQNEAQLEKSRLLSDRFSAERPKGSFSTLEIQRTEQGDSAMYLCASSSSTIFGNYFGPGTRLLVL.

This clonotype is judged medium-sized. The V and J genes are TRBV24-1 and TRBJ2-5; D not certain. Germline values: CDR1 KGHDR, CDR2 SFDVKD. Trimming stripped 4 bases from V and 0 bases from J, with 17 bases between. The CDR3 is made up of 17 amino acids. CDR3 residues: CATSEAAVSPYQETQYF. CDR3 DNA sequence: TGTGCCACCAGTGAGGCCGCCGTTAGCCCGTACCAAGAGACCCAGTACTTC.

In its sample, this clonotype was seen a few times. This chain uses TRBV7-3 with TRBJ2-7; TRBD2 is a possible D gene (6 bases). CDR1 and CDR2 (germline): SGHTA, FQGTGA. CDR3 length: 15 amino acids. V lost 1 base and J lost 4, with 14 bases in between. CDR3 protein: CASSLSSGGAYEQYF. For the CDR3, the DNA is TGTGCCAGCAGCTTAAGTAGTGGCGGGGCGTACGAGCAGTACTTC.

J is TRBJ2-3 and V is TRBV25-1; 10 bases fit TRBD2. The length of the CDR3 is 18 residues. With 7 bases clipped from V and 0 bases from J, the junction kept 13 bases outside the gene matches. Germline CDR1 is MGHDK and CDR2 is SYGVNS. This chain's CDR3 is CASNSVAGGSTSTDTQYF. CDR3 DNA: TGTGCCAGCAACTCCGTAGCGGGAGGCTCAACTAGCACAGATACGCAGTATTTT.

The V call is TRBV5-1, the J call TRBJ2-3; no firm D call. CDR1 and CDR2 (germline): SGHRS, YFSETQ. V dropped 4 bases and J dropped 4 bases, with 7 bases sitting between them. This CDR3 has 12 residues. The CDR3 DNA sequence: TGCGCCAGCAGCCGCCTCTCAGATACGCAGTATTTT. This translates into CASSRLSDTQYF.

The chain links TRBV9 to TRBJ2-5, with a possible D match to TRBD2 (7 bases). The CDR3 is 14 amino acids. Germline CDR1 reads SGDLS; CDR2 reads YYNGEE. The V end lost 4 bases, the J end lost 5 bases, and 15 bases lay between the germline ends. CDR3 region: CASSLEGEGETQYF. The CDR3 coding sequence is TGTGCCAGCAGCCTGGAGGGGGAGGGGGAGACCCAGTACTTC.

This clonotype was observed a single time. The chain employs TRBV14 and TRBJ2-5; 9 nucleotides line up with TRBD1. CDR1 SGHDN and CDR2 FVKESK come from the germline V gene. The CDR3 contains 17 residues. J was trimmed by 1 base and V by 2 bases; bases with no gene match: 8. The DNA of the CDR3 is TGTGCCAGCAGCCAACCCCCCGGGACAGGGATCCAAGAGACCCAGTACTTC. As protein: CASSQPPGTGIQETQYF.

As concerns this clonotype: Its ends do not fully match the called genes, so a read error is possible. This chain uses TRBV20-1 with TRBJ2-3; 10 bases map to TRBD2. The germline V gene encodes CDR1 DFQATT and CDR2 SNEGSKA (reference sequence). The CDR3 runs to 15 residues. The DNA for the CDR3 is TGCAGTGCGAGAGTGGCTAGCGGGGGTACAGATACGCAGTATTTT. This translates into CSARVASGGTDTQYF.